Listed below are T cell receptor beta chains from one sample, sequenced in a study of blood T cells in healthy people across ages. TCRdb re-called the 5' RACE reads through MiXCR, storing one row per CDR3 protein. The sample yields 1.5 million to 2 million distinct CDR3 sequences, roughly 52% seen once. The sample was blood. The origin of the receptors is a woman aged 40-49 years in good health. Each CDR3 is given with its conserved first and last residue. A D gene is named only where the DNA matches it firmly. The size field is filled for only some rows; it gives once, few, many or a size class.

V	size	J	D	DNA	CDR3
TRBV20-1	-	TRBJ1-4	-	TGCAGTGCTAGAGTCTTACAGGATGAAAAACTGTTTTTT	CSARVLQDEKLFF
TRBV18	-	TRBJ2-1	-	TGTGCCAGCTCATCGCCGGGTACGGCCGGCAATGAGCAGTTCTTC	CASSSPGTAGNEQFF
TRBV2	-	TRBJ2-1	-	TGTGCCAGCAGTAGGAGGCGCTCCTACAATGAGCAGTTCTTC	CASSRRRSYNEQFF
TRBV6-5	few	TRBJ2-3	TRBD2	TGTGCCAGCAGTGGACTAGCGGGGTTTGCAGATACGCAGTATTTT	CASSGLAGFADTQYF
TRBV11-3	many	TRBJ2-7	TRBD1	TGTGCCAGCAGCTTGGAGACAGGGGACCTATACGAGCAGTACTTC	CASSLETGDLYEQYF
TRBV25-1	-	TRBJ1-2	-	TGTGCCAGCAGTGAGACATACTATGGCTACACCTTC	CASSETYYGYTF
TRBV12-3/TRBV12-4	once	TRBJ1-5	TRBD1	TGTGCCAGCAGGAGGGGGCATGGCAATCAGCCCCAGCATTTT	CASRRGHGNQPQHF
TRBV4-3	-	TRBJ2-5	-	TGCGCCAGCAGCCAAATGCGTACTTCCTACAATGAGCAGTACTTC	CASSQMRTSYNEQYF
TRBV10-3	-	TRBJ1-1	-	TGTGCCATCAGTGGTTCCCTGACAGGTAGCAACACTGAAGCTTTCTTT	CAISGSLTGSNTEAFF
TRBV20-1	-	TRBJ1-2	-	TGCAGTGCTAGAGATCAATCAGGTCCCTATGGCTACACCTTC	CSARDQSGPYGYTF
TRBV12-3/TRBV12-4	-	TRBJ1-6	TRBD1	TGTGCCAGCAGTCAGACAGGGCGGGATTCACCCCTCCACTTT	CASSQTGRDSPLHF
TRBV7-6	-	TRBJ2-3	TRBD1	TGTGCCAGCAGCTACCGGGACAGCGGTCCAGATACGCAGTATTTT	CASSYRDSGPDTQYF
TRBV6-5	-	TRBJ2-1	-	TGTGCCAGCAGTCCCCCGGGGGTAAACAATGAGCAGTTCTTC	CASSPPGVNNEQFF
TRBV7-2	-	TRBJ1-2	TRBD1	TGTGCCAGCAGCTTAGCAAGGACAGGCTATGGCTACACCTTC	CASSLARTGYGYTF
TRBV7-9	-	TRBJ2-5	-	TGTGCCAGCAGCGCGGGACAGAGAGCGTACCAAGAGACCCAGTACTTC	CASSAGQRAYQETQYF
TRBV4-3	few	TRBJ2-7	-	TGCGCCAGCAGCCAAGACAGGGGGGGATTCTACGAGCAGTACTTC	CASSQDRGGFYEQYF
TRBV6-5	-	TRBJ2-3	TRBD2	TGTGCCAGCAGAATAGCGGGGGCGAGCACAGATACGCAGTATTTT	CASRIAGASTDTQYF
TRBV5-1	few	TRBJ1-1	TRBD1	TGCGCCAGCAGCCAAGGACAGGGGAATGTAAGGACCACTGAAGCTTTCTTT	CASSQGQGNVRTTEAFF
TRBV5-4	few	TRBJ2-1	TRBD2	TGTGCCAGCTCCGGGGGGAGGTACAATGAGCAGTTCTTC	CASSGGRYNEQFF
TRBV28	-	TRBJ2-5	-	TGTGCCAGCAGTCCCCCGGGACTTCAAGAGCAGTACTTC	CASSPPGLQEQYF
TRBV9	-	TRBJ2-3	TRBD2	TGTGCCAGCAGCGTAGAGCCGGGACTAGGGGTAGCAGATACGCAGTATTTT	CASSVEPGLGVADTQYF
TRBV20-1	-	TRBJ2-1	TRBD2	TGCAGTGCTCCGGGACTAGCGACCAATGAGCAGTTCTTC	CSAPGLATNEQFF
TRBV5-8	-	TRBJ2-4	-	TGTGCCAGCAGCCCCCTCAAGGACAGCCTAGCCAAAAACATTCAGTACTTC	CASSPLKDSLAKNIQYF
TRBV7-2	-	TRBJ2-7	-	TGTGCCAGCAGCTTAGTCCACGAGTACTACGAGCAGTACTTC	CASSLVHEYYEQYF
TRBV4-2	-	TRBJ2-1	TRBD2	TGTGCCAGCAGCCAAGACCCAGGGGCTAGCGGGGCCAATGAGCAGTTCTTC	CASSQDPGASGANEQFF
TRBV29-1	few	TRBJ2-1	TRBD2	TGCAGCGTTGCTCTACTAGCGGCTGTTTACAATGAGCAGTTCTTC	CSVALLAAVYNEQFF
TRBV4-3	-	TRBJ1-3	-	TGCGCCAGCAGCCAAGGTAGCAGCTCTGGAAACACCATATATTTT	CASSQGSSSGNTIYF
TRBV2	-	TRBJ2-7	-	TGTGCCAGCAGTGAACGGGGAGGCCAGTACTTC	CASSERGGQYF
TRBV10-3	-	TRBJ1-2	TRBD1	TGTGCCATCAGTCAAGACAGGGAAGCTAACTATGGCTACACCTTC	CAISQDREANYGYTF
TRBV7-9	-	TRBJ2-1	-	TGTGCCAGCAGCTCTGACCGGGGGGCGGGCTATGAGCAGTTCTTC	CASSSDRGAGYEQFF
TRBV7-2	-	TRBJ2-1	TRBD2	TGTGCCAGCAGCTTAAATAGCGGGGGGGTGCCCTACAATGAGCAGTTCTTC	CASSLNSGGVPYNEQFF